Each of the 10 T cell receptor beta chains below was sequenced from the same sample in a study of early T cells in non-severe SARS-CoV-2 infection. Each CDR3 protein is one row after TCRdb ran MiXCR on the 5' RACE reads. The data contain around 82,000 distinct CDR3 sequences, 11% of them singletons. Source material: whole blood. The source of these receptors is an adult who was a healthcare worker with PCR-confirmed SARS-CoV-2 infection or an uninfected control (not recorded which).

This clonotype was seen more than once but under ten times. The chain is built from TRBV10-2 and TRBJ1-4, with a possible D match to TRBD1 (5 bases). CDR3 size: 19 residues. V was cut by 0 bases and J by 0 bases, with 17 bases left in between. Germline V gene lookup returns CDR1 WSHSY and CDR2 SAAADI. CDR3 residues: CASSESPGQGGATNEKLFF. The DNA of the CDR3 is TGCGCCAGCAGTGAGTCCCCCGGCCAGGGTGGGGCAACTAATGAAAAACTGTTTTTT.

In nucleotides, the CDR3 is TGTGCCAGCAGCCAAGATTTGAGCGATGAGCAGTTCTTC. The encoded protein is CASSQDLSDEQFF. The rearrangement links TRBV4-2 to TRBJ2-1; D remains unclear. The CDR3 runs 13 residues. Trimming left V 0 bases short and J 8 bases short, with 8 bases between. Germline lookup yields CDR1 LGHNA and CDR2 YNFKEQ.

This sequence joins TRBV5-5 and TRBJ2-2; D possibly uses TRBD1 or TRBD2 (5 bases each). Germline V gene lookup returns CDR1 SGHKS and CDR2 YYEKEE (reference sequence). Trimming took off 2 bases at V and 1 base at J, with 12 bases between the two ends. This CDR3 is 16 amino acids long. The DNA for the CDR3 is TGTGCCAGCAGCTTTGAGGGGATTGTGAACACCGGGGAGCTGTTTTTT. It specifies CASSFEGIVNTGELFF.

The chain joins TRBV18 to TRBJ1-1; no reliable D call. The V end was cut by 3 bases, the J end by 6 bases, with 17 bases between. CDR3 length: 15 residues. Per the germline V gene, CDR1 is KGHSH and CDR2 is LQKENI. This CDR3 reads CASSPEGRRTSEAFF. The CDR3, as DNA: TGTGCCAGCTCACCGGAAGGACGGAGGACGTCTGAAGCTTTCTTT.

The chain is built from TRBV6-6 and TRBJ1-1; 8 bases agree with TRBD1. V shed 2 bases and J 4 bases; nucleotides not matched to a gene: 3. The V gene's germline CDR1 is MNHNY and CDR2 SVGAGI (reference sequence). CDR3 size: 14 residues. The CDR3 DNA reads TGTGCCAGCAGTTACCATGACAGGGGCACTGAAGCTTTCTTT. Its protein product is CASSYHDRGTEAFF.

This clonotype was recorded at least ten times. The chain uses TRBV5-1 and TRBJ2-1; D ambiguous. The CDR3 consists of 13 residues. Trimming stripped 0 bases from V and 9 bases from J, with 10 bases between. Germline V gene data show CDR1 as SGHRS and CDR2 as YFSETQ. In DNA form, the CDR3 reads TGCGCCAGCAGCTTGGACCCGGCCGGTGAGCAGTTCTTC. Translated: CASSLDPAGEQFF.

The table lists this clonotype with many counts. The rearrangement links TRBV20-1 to TRBJ1-6, with a tentative D call TRBD1 (6 bases). V lost 3 bases to trimming and J lost 6 bases, with 18 bases between them. Per germline, CDR1 DFQATT and CDR2 SNEGSKA (reference sequence). The CDR3 totals 16 residues. CDR3 sequence: CSARSGGGPGNSPLHF. The DNA of the CDR3 is TGCAGTGCTAGGTCCGGAGGGGGGCCCGGTAATTCACCCCTCCACTTT.

This clonotype was found a few times. The chain links TRBV7-8 to TRBJ1-1; perhaps TRBD1 as D (6 bases). This CDR3 has 16 residues. V lost 5 bases and J lost 3, with 19 bases in between. CDR1 is SGHVS, CDR2 FQNEAQ, per germline. The CDR3 region has the DNA TGTGCCAGCAGCCCTTACGGAGGGGGTGGTTACACTGAAGCTTTCTTT. Encoded protein: CASSPYGGGGYTEAFF.

This clonotype was observed many times. V usage is TRBV3-1 and J usage is TRBJ1-2, with D unresolved. This CDR3 is built from 15 residues. Germline V gives CDR1 LGHDT, CDR2 YNNKEL (reference sequence). Trimming removed 1 base from V and 4 bases from J, with 13 bases in between. CDR3 region: CASSQGRPRSYGYTF. The CDR3 DNA reads TGTGCCAGCAGCCAAGGCAGGCCCAGATCCTATGGCTACACCTTC.

The V gene is TRBV21-1, the J gene TRBJ1-2; TRBD1, the table's D call, was not compared with the DNA. TRBV21-1 is listed as a pseudogene. CDR3 length: 11 amino acids. The CDR3 DNA follows: TGTGCCAGTAGACACAGGGATGGCTACACCTTC. Its translation is CASRHRDGYTF.